The entry that follows covers one TCR beta chain sequence. The data stem from a study of blood T cell repertoires in COVID-19. Study in general: Samples taken during acute and convalescent COVID-19 were collected in the United States, Italy and Spain.

Germline lookup yields CDR1 SGHRS and CDR2 YFSETQ. The CDR3 extends over 15 amino acids. The germline V and J ends were trimmed by 5 bases and 0 bases, with 13 bases remaining between them. TCRdb's copy holds only in-frame clones and misses some; the assay was immunoSEQ multiplex PCR. The data contain 150,000 to 200,000 clones, 70% to 90% of them singletons. The chain has TRBV5-1 and TRBJ2-3; tentative D call: TRBD1 (6 bases). The source of this sequence is a woman in her fifties or sixties who had recovered from COVID-19. Sample: PBMCs or T cells enriched from blood (not recorded which). This CDR3 is CASRSTGLSTDTQYF. CDR3 DNA sequence: TGCGCCAGCAGATCGACAGGCTTGAGCACAGATACGCAGTATTTT.